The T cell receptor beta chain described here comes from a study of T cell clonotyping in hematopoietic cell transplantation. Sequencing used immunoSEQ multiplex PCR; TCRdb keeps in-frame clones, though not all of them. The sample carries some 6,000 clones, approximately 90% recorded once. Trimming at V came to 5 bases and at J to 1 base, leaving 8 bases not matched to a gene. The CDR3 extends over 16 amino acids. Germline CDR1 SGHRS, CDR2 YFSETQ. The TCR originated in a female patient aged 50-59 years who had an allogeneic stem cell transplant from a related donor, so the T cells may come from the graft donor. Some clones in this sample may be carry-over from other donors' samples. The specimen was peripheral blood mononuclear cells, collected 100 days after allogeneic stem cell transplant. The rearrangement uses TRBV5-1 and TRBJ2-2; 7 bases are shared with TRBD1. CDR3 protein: CASREQGIGNTGELFF. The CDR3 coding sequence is TGCGCCAGCAGGGAACAGGGGATAGGGAACACCGGGGAGCTGTTTTTT.